These 30 T cell receptor beta chains were sequenced from one sample in a study of identical twins. MiXCR, run by TCRdb on the 5' RACE reads, gives a single entry per CDR3 protein. The repertoire holds 450,000 to 500,000 distinct CDR3 sequences, with roughly an eighth as singletons. These same data were also listed under a study on yellow fever vaccine responses in identical twins.

What was sequenced was CD4+ T cells sorted from blood. Source of these receptors: a woman aged 18-29 years in good health.

This clonotype came up a few times. The CDR3 loop reads CARGELIDEQYF. In DNA form, the CDR3 reads TGTGCCAGGGGGGAGCTAATCGACGAGCAGTACTTC. V and J are TRBV27 and TRBJ2-7; tentatively, D is TRBD1 or TRBD2 (5 bases each). The V end lost 9 bases, the J end lost 5 bases, and 14 bases lay between the germline ends. This CDR3 has 12 residues. Germline V CDR1 and CDR2: MNHEY, SMNVEV (reference sequence).

The chain links TRBV6-1 to TRBJ2-1; D is ambiguous. From germline, CDR1 is MNHNS and CDR2 SASEGT. V gave up 4 bases and J gave up 0 bases, with 10 bases separating them. The CDR3 runs to 15 residues. CDR3 in DNA: TGTGCCAGCAGTGGGTCTACAGCCTCCTACAATGAGCAGTTCTTC. It translates to CASSGSTASYNEQFF.

This clonotype was observed a handful of times. The chain combines TRBV6-2 or TRBV6-3 with TRBJ1-1; possibly TRBD1 for D (6 bases). The CDR3 is 16 amino acids. Germline loops: CDR1 MNHEY, CDR2 SVGEGT. V was trimmed by 6 bases and J by 0 bases, leaving 17 bases between them. The chain's CDR3 is CASSHGQRALNTEAFF. CDR3 DNA sequence: TGTGCCAGCAGCCACGGACAGAGAGCTTTGAACACTGAAGCTTTCTTT.

This clonotype has a handful of counts. The chain joins TRBV6-5 to TRBJ1-6, with TRBD1 matching over 7 bases. Germline CDR1 is MNHEY and CDR2 is SVGAGI. This CDR3 contains 15 residues. With V trimmed by 2 bases and J by 7 bases, 5 bases remained unmatched. CDR3 sequence (DNA): TGTGCCAGCAGTTACACAGGGGATCGGAATTCACCCCTCCACTTT. This encodes CASSYTGDRNSPLHF.

This clonotype was recorded many times. The CDR3: CASTNGADNTGELFF. The CDR3 nucleotides read TGTGCCAGCACTAATGGGGCCGATAACACCGGGGAGCTGTTTTTT. The chain combines TRBV6-2 or TRBV6-3 with TRBJ2-2; TRBD1 might be the D (5 bases). The CDR3 totals 15 residues. Deletions cut 7 bases from V and 2 bases from J, with 14 bases between. CDR1 is MNHEY, CDR2 SVGEGT, per germline.

The rearrangement uses TRBV7-3 and TRBJ2-3, with 11 bases matching TRBD1. The CDR3 has 15 residues. Trimming removed 2 bases from V and 4 bases from J; junction bases left unmatched: 2. The V gene's germline CDR1 is SGHTA and CDR2 FQGTGA. CDR3 DNA sequence: TGTGCCAGCAGCTTAGGGACAGGGGGGGCAGATACGCAGTATTTT. The encoded protein is CASSLGTGGADTQYF.

The CDR3 loop is CASSYSGLAGFDEQYF. CDR3 sequence (DNA): TGTGCCAGCAGTTACTCCGGGCTAGCGGGATTCGACGAGCAGTACTTC. The chain joins TRBV6-2 or TRBV6-3 to TRBJ2-7, with 9 bases lining up with TRBD2. CDR1 and CDR2 from the germline V gene are MNHEY and SVGEGT. This CDR3 spans 16 amino acids. The junction had 8 bases not matched to a gene; V was cut back by 0 bases and J by 5 bases.

This clonotype appeared many times. The chain joins TRBV21-1 to TRBJ2-7; TRBD1 was called by the table and not checked on the DNA. TRBV21-1 is a pseudogene locus. The CDR3 sequence is 15 residues long. The CDR3 DNA sequence: TGTGCCAGCAGCTTGAGACAGGGGGCATTCTACGAGCAGTACTTC. Translating it yields CASSLRQGAFYEQYF.

The chain recombines TRBV6-1 with TRBJ2-1; weak D call: TRBD2 (5 bases). The germline CDR1 and CDR2 sequences are MNHNS and SASEGT. V shed 5 bases and J shed 7 bases, with 18 bases lying between them. CDR3 size: 15 residues. The CDR3 DNA follows: TGTGCCAGCAGTCGGGATAGCTCAATGGGGAATGAGCAGTTCTTC. Its translation is CASSRDSSMGNEQFF.

The chain uses TRBV5-1 and TRBJ2-6, with 9 bases lining up with TRBD1. Germline loops: CDR1 SGHRS, CDR2 YFSETQ. Unmatched junction bases numbered 12, after V lost 1 base and J lost 4 bases. There are 19 residues in the CDR3. The chain's CDR3 is CASSLFRAGQGTGANVLTF. In DNA form, the CDR3 reads TGCGCCAGCAGCTTGTTTCGAGCTGGACAGGGGACAGGGGCCAACGTCCTGACTTTC.

This clonotype has a handful of counts. The chain employs TRBV5-1 and TRBJ1-1, with 7 positions matching TRBD1. Germline V gene sequence: CDR1 SGHRS, CDR2 YFSETQ. The CDR3 extends over 15 amino acids. The V gene end was trimmed by 4 bases and the J gene end by 3 bases; junction bases not matched to a gene: 9. The CDR3 nucleotides are TGCGCCAGCAGCCGGGACAGCTTAACGGACACTGAAGCTTTCTTT. This encodes CASSRDSLTDTEAFF.

The chain employs TRBV2 and TRBJ2-3, with 9 bases lining up with TRBD1. The CDR3 runs 13 residues. In germline, CDR1 is SNHLY, CDR2 FYNNEI. Germline trimming cut 6 bases from V and 6 bases from J; bases unmatched to any gene: 4. Here the CDR3 DNA reads TGTGCCAGCAGGGGGACAGGGTCGGATACGCAGTATTTT. It yields the protein CASRGTGSDTQYF.

This clonotype was seen a few times. V and J are TRBV20-1 and TRBJ2-1; the match to TRBD2 covers 8 bases. The germline CDR1 and CDR2 sequences are DFQATT and SNEGSKA (reference sequence). The CDR3 spans 15 residues. V was clipped by 1 base and J by 5 bases; unmatched bases: 7. CDR3 nucleotides: TGCAGTGCTAGAGCCGCCGGGACTAGTCACAATGAGCAGTTCTTC. Translated: CSARAAGTSHNEQFF.

In this sample, this clonotype turned up a few times. The chain is built from TRBV7-2 and TRBJ2-7; D uncertain. The CDR3 consists of 13 residues. Germline CDR1 SGHTA, CDR2 FQGNSA. The V end lost 5 bases, the J end lost 2 bases, and 10 bases lay between the germline ends. The CDR3 loop is CASSVGSPYEQYF. The CDR3 nucleotides read TGTGCCAGCAGCGTCGGATCTCCCTACGAGCAGTACTTC.

The chain links TRBV30 to TRBJ2-1; 9 positions match TRBD2. Germline CDR1 is GTSNPN and CDR2 is SVGIG (reference sequence). After removal of 2 bases from V and 6 bases from J, the junction contained 8 bases not matched to a gene. The CDR3 loop spans 15 amino acids. For the CDR3, the DNA is TGTGCCTGGAGTCGCGAGCGGGGGGTCACCAATGAGCAGTTCTTC. Translation: CAWSRERGVTNEQFF.

This clonotype was found many times. The rearrangement joins TRBV29-1 to TRBJ2-1; 7 bases map to TRBD2. The germline V gene has CDR1 SQVTM and CDR2 ANQGSEA. The ends lost 4 bases at V and 9 bases at J; junction bases unmatched: 12. The CDR3 covers 14 residues. The DNA of the CDR3 is TGCAGCGTTGGAGGGCGGAGCGGGAAGGTTGAGCAGTTCTTC. It is translated as CSVGGRSGKVEQFF.

The rearrangement joins TRBV5-1 to TRBJ1-1, with D perhaps TRBD1 (5 bases). The CDR3 is 15 residues long. V lost 5 bases and J 2 bases, leaving 16 bases between the germline ends. In germline, CDR1 is SGHRS, CDR2 YFSETQ. The CDR3 sequence: CASSEIIGGNTEAFF. Here the CDR3 DNA reads TGCGCCAGCAGTGAAATAATTGGGGGAAACACTGAAGCTTTCTTT.

This clonotype turned up a few times. The rearrangement links TRBV6-5 to TRBJ2-5, with D possibly being TRBD1 (6 bases). Germline values: CDR1 MNHEY, CDR2 SVGAGI. This CDR3 has 14 amino acids. The V gene lost 2 bases and the J gene lost 2 bases, with 9 bases spanning the gap. CDR3 in DNA: TGTGCCAGCAGTTACCGGACAGCACAAGAGACCCAGTACTTC. Its translation is CASSYRTAQETQYF.

At least ten counts were recorded for this clonotype. This chain joins TRBV7-2 and TRBJ2-5; D unresolved. CDR1 is SGHTA, CDR2 FQGNSA, per germline. There are 13 residues in the CDR3. Trimming took off 1 base at V and 4 bases at J, with 7 bases between the two ends. In DNA, the CDR3 is TGTGCCAGCAGCTTAGGTTGGCGAGAGACCCAGTACTTC. Translation: CASSLGWRETQYF.

The J gene is TRBJ1-3, the V gene TRBV5-1; no definite D call. This CDR3 comprises 14 residues. V was shortened by 0 bases and J by 4 bases, with 8 bases between the two germline ends. The germline V gene has CDR1 SGHRS and CDR2 YFSETQ. CDR3 nucleotides: TGCGCCAGCAGCTTGGACGGCTTCGGAAACACCATATATTTT. This gives the protein CASSLDGFGNTIYF.

This clonotype came up a few times. The chain uses TRBV6-2 or TRBV6-3 and TRBJ1-3; the D is unclear. Germline lookup yields CDR1 MNHEY and CDR2 SVGEGT. V was cut by 2 bases and J by 0 bases, with 11 bases left in between. CDR3 length equals 16 residues. CDR3 protein: CASSYDTGSSGNTIYF. The DNA of the CDR3 is TGTGCCAGCAGTTACGATACGGGGTCCTCTGGAAACACCATATATTTT.

This clonotype was observed a handful of times. The CDR3 protein is CSARELAGYNEQFF. The CDR3 region has the DNA TGCAGTGCTAGAGAACTAGCGGGATACAATGAGCAGTTCTTC. This chain connects TRBV20-1 to TRBJ2-1; TRBD2 matches 10 bases. The CDR3 runs to 14 residues. Per germline, CDR1 DFQATT and CDR2 SNEGSKA (reference sequence). V trimming: 0 bases; J trimming: 4 bases; junction bases outside the gene matches: 0.

This clonotype was counted a few times. The V and J genes are TRBV6-1 and TRBJ2-7, with 10 bases that match TRBD1. The CDR3 length is 14 residues. Germline assignment: CDR1 MNHNS and CDR2 SASEGT. Trimming cost V 8 bases and J 5 bases; bases outside gene matches: 9. The CDR3 nucleotides read TGTGCCAGCTCTATGGGGACAGGGGAGAACGAGCAGTACTTC. This encodes CASSMGTGENEQYF.

The table lists this clonotype with many counts. The genes are TRBV7-2 and TRBJ2-7; 12 bases fit TRBD2. CDR1 is SGHTA, CDR2 FQGNSA, per germline. Trimming at V came to 4 bases and at J to 4 bases, leaving 2 bases not matched to a gene. This CDR3 has 14 residues. The CDR3 bases are TGTGCCAGCAGCTCCGGACTAGCGGGGTACGAGCAGTACTTC. This encodes CASSSGLAGYEQYF.

This chain uses TRBV5-1 with TRBJ2-7; a weak D match, TRBD2 (5 bases). CDR3 size: 13 residues. The germline V and J ends were trimmed by 6 bases and 0 bases, with 10 bases remaining between them. Looked up from germline, CDR1 is SGHRS and CDR2 is YFSETQ. CDR3 sequence reads: CASNVGSSYEQYF. For the CDR3, the DNA is TGCGCCAGCAATGTTGGGAGCTCCTACGAGCAGTACTTC.

DNA for the CDR3: TGTGCCAGCAGACCACCCCGGGACAGGGGCTACAATGAGCAGTTCTTC. Residues: CASRPPRDRGYNEQFF. The chain combines TRBV6-7 with TRBJ2-1; 10 positions agree with TRBD1. TRBV6-7 is noted as an ORF with a role that remains uncertain. The CDR3 totals 16 residues. V lost 6 bases and J lost 3; bases outside the gene matches: 8.

This clonotype was picked up many times. J is TRBJ1-3 and V is TRBV29-1, with D uncertain. The CDR3 totals 13 residues. Germline values: CDR1 SQVTM, CDR2 ANQGSEA. The germline V and J ends were trimmed by 7 bases and 0 bases, with 10 bases remaining between them. The CDR3 protein is CSARQASGNTIYF. The CDR3 DNA sequence: TGCAGCGCCCGGCAGGCCTCTGGAAACACCATATATTTT.

Only a few counts were recorded for this clonotype. The CDR3 region is CASSLVAGVDYGYTF. The CDR3 nucleotides read TGTGCCAGCAGCTTAGTTGCAGGGGTGGATTATGGCTACACCTTC. The chain employs TRBV7-2 and TRBJ1-2; maybe TRBD1 (6 bases). The CDR3 is 15 residues long. CDR1 is SGHTA, CDR2 FQGNSA, per germline. The V end lost 1 base, the J end lost 5 bases, and 14 bases lay between the germline ends. The complete variable domain, with remaining parts taken from reference TRBV7-2 and TRBJ1-2, reads GAGVSQSPSNKVTEKGKDVELRCDPISGHTALYWYRQSLGQGLEFLIYFQGNSAPDKSGLPSDRFSAERTGGSVSTLTIQRTQQEDSAVYLCASSLVAGVDYGYTFGSGTRLTVV.

This clonotype was seen at least ten times. This chain links TRBV5-1 with TRBJ2-3; no clear D. The ends were cut back, 2 bases at V and 5 bases at J, with 6 bases in the middle. Per the germline V gene, CDR1 is SGHRS and CDR2 is YFSETQ. The CDR3 sequence is 12 residues long. The CDR3 spells CASSFPGDTQYF. The CDR3 DNA reads as TGCGCCAGCAGCTTTCCAGGAGATACGCAGTATTTT.

This clonotype was seen at least ten times. V gene TRBV7-9 combines with J gene TRBJ2-5; 7 bases fit TRBD2. Trimming cost V 5 bases and J 2 bases; bases outside gene matches: 8. This CDR3 region has 15 residues. Germline V gives CDR1 SEHNR, CDR2 FQNEAQ (reference sequence). The CDR3 DNA is TGTGCCAGCAGCCGGAATACGCGGGGGCAAGAGACCCAGTACTTC. Its translation: CASSRNTRGQETQYF.